Listed here are 12 T cell receptor beta chains from one sample, sequenced in a study of cytomegalovirus exposure and HLA in healthy donors. Vbeta (60) and Jbeta (13) primers were used in the PCR. Only in-frame clones appear in the TCRdb table, and some are missing; sequencing was by immunoSEQ multiplex PCR. This sample has approximately 88,000 clones, with 60% to 75% found just once. What was sequenced was PBMCs. Source of these receptors: a man in his sixties in good health and CMV-seronegative.

This rearrangement joins TRBV5-1 to TRBJ1-2; D ambiguous. The CDR3 runs to 15 residues. The germline CDR1 and CDR2 sequences are SGHRS and YFSETQ. The V and J ends lost 0 bases and 4 bases respectively, with 13 bases between them. As DNA, the CDR3 is TGCGCCAGCAGCTTGGGGGCAGGCCCCCTCTATGGCTACACCTTC. This encodes CASSLGAGPLYGYTF.

The gene calls are TRBV5-4 and TRBJ2-3; TRBD2 aligns across 8 bases. The CDR3 loop spans 16 amino acids. Germline values: CDR1 SGHNT, CDR2 YYREEE (reference sequence). The V segment lost 4 bases and the J segment 4 bases; nucleotides outside the gene matches: 11. In DNA form, the CDR3 reads TGTGCCAGCAGCCGAGACGGGGGGGCTGGGGCAGATACGCAGTATTTT. Amino acid sequence: CASSRDGGAGADTQYF.

The rearrangement joins TRBV10-3 to TRBJ2-7; D uncertain. V was clipped by 2 bases and J by 0 bases, with 11 bases between them. This CDR3 has 15 amino acids. Germline lookup yields CDR1 ENHRY and CDR2 SYGVKD. Here the CDR3 DNA reads TGTGCCATCAGTGAGAGAGGCGGATACTCCTACGAGCAGTACTTC. This sequence encodes CAISERGGYSYEQYF.

The V and J genes are TRBV5-5 and TRBJ1-2, with D possibly matching TRBD1 (5 bases). CDR1 is SGHKS and CDR2 is YYEKEE in the germline V gene (reference sequence). Trimming removed 0 bases at V and 2 bases at J, with 11 bases between. This CDR3 is 15 amino acids long. CDR3: CASSLGGSGNYGYTF. The CDR3 DNA reads TGTGCCAGCAGCTTGGGGGGCTCCGGGAACTATGGCTACACCTTC.

This clone was seen a few times. The CDR3 region has the DNA TGTGCCAGCAGCTTACAGGACACTGAAGCTTTCTTT. Translation gives CASSLQDTEAFF. This chain connects TRBV7-9 to TRBJ1-1, with D hard to call. This CDR3 spans 12 amino acids. Germline CDR1 reads SEHNR; CDR2 reads FQNEAQ (reference sequence). Between the trimmed V and J ends, which lost 2 bases and 3 bases, there was a span of 4 bases.

The chain is built from TRBV14 and TRBJ2-7, with 7 bases matching TRBD2. The ends lost 5 bases at V and 6 bases at J; junction bases unmatched: 13. The CDR3 extends over 15 amino acids. Germline V gene sequence: CDR1 SGHDN, CDR2 FVKESK. This chain's CDR3 is CASSKRDYPPGEQYF. CDR3 nucleotide sequence: TGTGCCAGCAGCAAACGGGACTACCCCCCGGGCGAGCAGTACTTC.

The genes are TRBV28 and TRBJ2-7, with 7 bases identical to TRBD2. V lost 6 bases, J lost 4 bases, and 12 bases stayed unmatched. The CDR3 runs 15 residues. The V gene's germline CDR1 is MDHEN and CDR2 SYDVKM. The CDR3: CASSPPRGRVYEQYF. CDR3 bases: TGTGCCAGCAGCCCTCCCCGAGGGAGGGTATACGAGCAGTACTTC.

V is TRBV2 and J is TRBJ1-3; TRBD1 aligns across 11 bases. V shed 6 bases, J shed 0 bases, and the junction held 4 bases outside the gene matches. The CDR3 has 16 residues. The germline gives CDR1 SNHLY, CDR2 FYNNEI. The CDR3 nucleotides are TGTGCCAGCAGCGGACAGGGGGCGATCTCTGGAAACACCATATATTTT. It specifies CASSGQGAISGNTIYF.

This clone was recorded a few times. The chain recombines TRBV10-1 with TRBJ1-1; unclear D gene. This CDR3 has 13 residues. Trimming cost V 10 bases and J 6 bases, with 18 bases left between them. The germline V gene has CDR1 WNHNN and CDR2 SYGVQD (reference sequence). CDR3 nucleotides: TGCGCCACCCGAGCCCACCTCGAGGCTGAAGCTTTCTTT. It codes for CATRAHLEAEAFF.

The CDR3 reads CASSLGQPNTEAFF. CDR3 DNA: TGTGCCAGCAGCCTCGGACAGCCCAACACTGAAGCTTTCTTT. The chain links TRBV9 to TRBJ1-1; weak D call: TRBD1 (6 bases). Germline values: CDR1 SGDLS, CDR2 YYNGEE. Trimming removed 4 bases from V and 2 bases from J, with 12 bases in between. The CDR3 sequence is 14 residues long.

V is TRBV25-1 and J is TRBJ2-1; 8 bases match TRBD2. Germline values: CDR1 MGHDK, CDR2 SYGVNS. V was pared by 4 bases and J by 3 bases, with 5 bases of the junction left unmatched. This CDR3 is 15 amino acids long. CDR3 nucleotides: TGTGCCAGCAGTGGGGCGGGAGGTTACTACAATGAGCAGTTCTTC. This translates into CASSGAGGYYNEQFF.

The chain couples TRBV20-1 to TRBJ2-7, with 7 bases aligning to TRBD2. The CDR3 contains 11 residues. Germline V gene lookup returns CDR1 DFQATT and CDR2 SNEGSKA (reference sequence). After removal of 1 base from V and 6 bases from J, the junction contained 0 bases not matched to a gene. CDR3 sequence reads: CSARAGGEQYF. The CDR3 nucleotides are TGCAGTGCTAGAGCGGGGGGCGAGCAGTACTTC.